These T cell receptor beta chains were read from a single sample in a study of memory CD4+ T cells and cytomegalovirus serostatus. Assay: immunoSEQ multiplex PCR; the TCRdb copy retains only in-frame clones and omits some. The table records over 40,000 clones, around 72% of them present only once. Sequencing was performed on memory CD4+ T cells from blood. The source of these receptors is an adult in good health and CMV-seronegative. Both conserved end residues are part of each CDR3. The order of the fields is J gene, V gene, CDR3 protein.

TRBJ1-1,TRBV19,CASSILPPQGLMNTEAFF
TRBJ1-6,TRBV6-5,CASWGVDSPLHF
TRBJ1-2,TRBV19,CASSKSDYYGYTF
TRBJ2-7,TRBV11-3,CASSLLAGSEQYF
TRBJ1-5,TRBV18,CASSLDRGFVGPQHF
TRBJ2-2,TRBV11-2,CASASLKAGKTGELFF
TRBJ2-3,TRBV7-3,CASSLLSSTPGTDTQYF
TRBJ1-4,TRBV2,CASSGGLANEKLFF
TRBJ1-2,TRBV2,CASSATGSYGYTF
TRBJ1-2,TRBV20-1,CSASGQGGYTF
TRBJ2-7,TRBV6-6,CASSRGAGYEQYF
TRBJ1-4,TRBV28,CASSQNDRGRWYEKLFF
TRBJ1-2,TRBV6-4,CASSVRAFYGYTF
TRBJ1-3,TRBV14,CASSQRDRSSGNTIYF
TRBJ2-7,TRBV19,CASSQQAGSSYEQYF
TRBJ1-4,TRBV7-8,CASSLLGPGTGDEKLFF
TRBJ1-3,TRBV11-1,CASSLTVSGNTIYF
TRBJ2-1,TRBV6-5,CASGNGQVKYNEQFF
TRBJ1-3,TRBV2,CASSALRNTIYF
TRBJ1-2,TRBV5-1,CASSLQFFNYGYTF
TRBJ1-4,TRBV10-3,CAISRAGEKLFF
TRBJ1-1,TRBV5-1,CASVRDGSSNTEAFF
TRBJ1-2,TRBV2,CASSPAPAYGYTF
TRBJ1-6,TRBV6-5,CASSYLQAVYNSPLHF
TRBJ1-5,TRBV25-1,CASSDPGDFQPQHF
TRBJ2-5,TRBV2,CASRTGTFQETQYF
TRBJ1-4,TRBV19,CASRDPGRGPGKLFF
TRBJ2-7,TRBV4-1,CASSQDLAAAGVGGEQYF
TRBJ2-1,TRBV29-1,CSVPTDRVLYNEQFF
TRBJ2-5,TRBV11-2,CASSPGTGQSTQYF
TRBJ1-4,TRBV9,CASSAGTARRTNEKLFF
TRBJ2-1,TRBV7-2,CASTRRRDRGEQFF
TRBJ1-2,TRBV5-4,CASSFNYPRLYGYTF
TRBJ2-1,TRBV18,CASSPLPLDYNEQFF
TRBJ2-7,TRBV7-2,CASTPRGVPYEQYF
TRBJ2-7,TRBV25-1,CASSEYQNSYEQYF
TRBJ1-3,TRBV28,CASSSTLVRVGNTIYF
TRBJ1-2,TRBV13,CASSLERTGRGFNYGYTF
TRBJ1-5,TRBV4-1,CASSRLAMGNNQPQHF
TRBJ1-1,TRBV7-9,CASSLGGPNTEAFF
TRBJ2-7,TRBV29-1,CSVRRPASSEQYF
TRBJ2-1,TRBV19,CASSMTGTSTPYNEQFF
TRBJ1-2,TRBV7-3,CASSLTQGVGYTF
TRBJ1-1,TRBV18,CASSPGGDEAFF
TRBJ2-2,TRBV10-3,CAIKGQGSTGELFF
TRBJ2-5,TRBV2,CASSASGTERSPQYF
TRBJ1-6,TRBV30,CAWKEQRNSPLHF